This T cell receptor beta chain came from a study of cytomegalovirus exposure and HLA in healthy donors. Broader study findings: A link between a missense DCLRE1C variant and TCR beta V- and J-gene trimming emerged from a later analysis. Most CMV-associated TCR beta chains appeared HLA-restricted in a later analysis. For most TCR beta V segments, an earlier analysis put the productive rate at about 87% or about 30% of the time. The investigators catalogued 150 to 200 TCR beta chains as cytomegalovirus-associated.

It was with 60 Vbeta and 13 Jbeta primers that the PCR ran. Libraries were prepared by immunoSEQ multiplex PCR; TCRdb keeps only in-frame clonotypes and omits some of them. The repertoire holds 40,000 to 55,000 clones, with roughly 73% as singletons. This clone has only a few counts. The target antigen is unknown. Germline values: CDR1 SEHNR, CDR2 FQNEAQ (reference sequence). Trimming removed 5 bases from V and 4 bases from J; junction bases left unmatched: 9. This CDR3 spans 15 amino acids. The sample was PBMCs. V gene TRBV7-9 combines with J gene TRBJ1-1; 8 bases are shared with TRBD1. This clonotype was obtained from a man between 18 and 35 years old in good health and CMV-seronegative. The CDR3 coding sequence is TGTGCCAGCAGCGGGACCAGGGGGCGGACCACTGAAGCTTTCTTT. It is translated as CASSGTRGRTTEAFF.